This T cell receptor (beta chain) was sequenced in a study of shared clonotypes between healthy human individuals. CDR1 LNHDA and CDR2 SQIVND come from the germline V gene (reference sequence). V gave up 3 bases and J gave up 4 bases, with 12 bases separating them. This CDR3 contains 15 residues. Measured with immunoSEQ multiplex PCR; TCRdb has only the in-frame clones, and not every one. The sample shows roughly 530,000 clones, about 96% of them seen only once. Source material: naive CD4+ T cells sorted from blood. Sample subset: CD45RA+ positively selected. This rearrangement joins TRBV19 to TRBJ2-2; no definite D call. This TCR came from a woman in her 30s in good health. CDR3 sequence reads: CASSISSMGTGELFF. The CDR3 nucleotides read TGTGCCAGTAGTATTAGTTCGATGGGCACCGGGGAGCTGTTTTTT.